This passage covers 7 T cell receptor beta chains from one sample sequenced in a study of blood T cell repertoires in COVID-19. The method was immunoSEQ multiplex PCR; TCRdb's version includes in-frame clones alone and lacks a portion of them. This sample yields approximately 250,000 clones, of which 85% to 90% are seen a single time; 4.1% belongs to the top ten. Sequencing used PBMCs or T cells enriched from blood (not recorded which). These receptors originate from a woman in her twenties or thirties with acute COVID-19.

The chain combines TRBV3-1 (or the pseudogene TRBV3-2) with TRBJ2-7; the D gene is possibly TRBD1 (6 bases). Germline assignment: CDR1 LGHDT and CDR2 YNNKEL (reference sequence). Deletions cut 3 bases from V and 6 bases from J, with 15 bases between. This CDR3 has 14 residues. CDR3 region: CASSQGQRAVEQYF. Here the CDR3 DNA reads TGTGCCAGCAGCCAGGGACAACGGGCCGTCGAGCAGTACTTC.

For the CDR3, the DNA is TGCGCCAGCAGCGAATGGACAGGGCCTAATCAGCCCCAGCATTTT. It codes for CASSEWTGPNQPQHF. This rearrangement joins TRBV5-1 to TRBJ1-5; 8 nucleotides line up with TRBD1. Looked up from germline, CDR1 is SGHRS and CDR2 is YFSETQ. The CDR3 extends over 15 amino acids. Trimming at V came to 4 bases and at J to 4 bases, leaving 7 bases not matched to a gene.

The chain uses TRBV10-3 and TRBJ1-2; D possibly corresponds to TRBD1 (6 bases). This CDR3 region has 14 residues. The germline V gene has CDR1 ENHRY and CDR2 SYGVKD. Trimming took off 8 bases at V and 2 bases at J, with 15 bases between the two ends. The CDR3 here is CAIEDGQGNYGYTF. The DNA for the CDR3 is TGTGCCATCGAAGACGGGCAGGGGAACTATGGCTACACCTTC.

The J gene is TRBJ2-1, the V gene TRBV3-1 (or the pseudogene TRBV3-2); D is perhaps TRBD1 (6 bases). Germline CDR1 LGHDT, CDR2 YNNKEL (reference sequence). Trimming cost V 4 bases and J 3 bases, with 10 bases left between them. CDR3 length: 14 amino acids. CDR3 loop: CASSLMDSYNEQFF. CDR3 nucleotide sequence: TGTGCCAGCAGCCTTATGGACAGCTACAATGAGCAGTTCTTC.

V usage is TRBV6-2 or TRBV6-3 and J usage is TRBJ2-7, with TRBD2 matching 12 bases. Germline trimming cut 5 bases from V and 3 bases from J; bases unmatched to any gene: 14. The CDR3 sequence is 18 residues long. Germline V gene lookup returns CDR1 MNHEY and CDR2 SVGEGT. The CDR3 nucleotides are TGTGCCAGCAGTCTGCTAAGGATGACTAGCGGGAGCCTCTACGAGCAGTACTTC. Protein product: CASSLLRMTSGSLYEQYF.

In DNA, the CDR3 is TGTGCCAGCAGCTTAGAGCGGGAGGTAGGGAACACCGGGGAGCTGTTTTTT. Protein: CASSLEREVGNTGELFF. This chain joins TRBV7-2 and TRBJ2-2; 9 positions match TRBD2. The V segment lost 1 base and the J segment 1 base; nucleotides outside the gene matches: 4. The CDR3 spans 17 residues. Germline-derived CDR1 and CDR2 are SGHTA and FQGNSA.

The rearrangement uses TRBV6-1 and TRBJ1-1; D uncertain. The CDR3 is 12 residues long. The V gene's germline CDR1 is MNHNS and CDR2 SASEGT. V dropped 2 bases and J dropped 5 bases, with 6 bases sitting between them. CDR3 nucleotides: TGTGCCAGCAGTGAAAAGAGGACTGAAGCTTTCTTT. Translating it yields CASSEKRTEAFF.